This T cell receptor beta chain was sequenced in a study of graft-versus-host responses after intestinal transplantation. TCRdb's table, derived via immunoSEQ multiplex PCR, lists solely in-frame clones and lacks some. Here the sample spans around 23,000 clones, roughly 72% being singletons. This CDR3 has 15 amino acids. V trimming: 5 bases; J trimming: 2 bases; junction bases outside the gene matches: 3. In germline, CDR1 is SNHLY, CDR2 FYNNEI. Lymphocytes from graft epithelium and lamina propria were isolated. This sequence originates from a human patient who received an intestinal transplant, so some T cells may come from the graft donor. Here the sequenced sample was ileum tissue, taken 12 days after intestinal transplant. The chain carries TRBV2 and TRBJ2-7; 13 bases fit TRBD2. Here the CDR3 reads CASSRLAGGPYEQYF. DNA for the CDR3: TGTGCCAGCAGTAGACTAGCGGGGGGTCCCTACGAGCAGTACTTC.